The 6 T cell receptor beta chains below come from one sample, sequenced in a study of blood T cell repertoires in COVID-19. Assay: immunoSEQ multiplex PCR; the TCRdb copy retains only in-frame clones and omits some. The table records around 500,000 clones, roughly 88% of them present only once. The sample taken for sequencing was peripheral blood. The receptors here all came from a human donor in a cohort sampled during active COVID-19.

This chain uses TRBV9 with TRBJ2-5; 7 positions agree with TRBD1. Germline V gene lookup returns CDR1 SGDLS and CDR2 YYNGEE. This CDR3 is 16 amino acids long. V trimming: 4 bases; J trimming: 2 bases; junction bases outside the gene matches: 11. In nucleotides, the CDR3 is TGTGCCAGCAGCCCCCAGGGACAGAGGGGGCAAGAGACCCAGTACTTC. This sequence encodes CASSPQGQRGQETQYF.

The CDR3 nucleotides read TGTGCCAGCGTTCCGGGACCGGGAGAAAACATTCAGTACTTC. It encodes CASVPGPGENIQYF. The rearrangement links TRBV19 to TRBJ2-4, with a tentative D call TRBD2 (6 bases). Trimming cost V 9 bases and J 5 bases, with 17 bases left between them. The V gene's germline CDR1 is LNHDA and CDR2 SQIVND (reference sequence). The CDR3 totals 14 residues. The whole variable domain, remainder taken from reference TRBV19 and TRBJ2-4, is DGGITQSPKYLFRKEGQNVTLSCEQNLNHDAMYWYRQDPGQGLRLIYYSQIVNDFQKGDIAEGYSVSREKKESFPLTVTSAQKNPTAFYLCASVPGPGENIQYFGAGTRLSVL.

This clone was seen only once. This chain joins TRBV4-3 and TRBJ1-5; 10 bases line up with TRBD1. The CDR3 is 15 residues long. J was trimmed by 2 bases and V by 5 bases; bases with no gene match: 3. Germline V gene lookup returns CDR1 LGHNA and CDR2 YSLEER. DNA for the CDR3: TGCGCCAGCAGCTGGGGGACAGGGGGCAATCAGCCCCAGCATTTT. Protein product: CASSWGTGGNQPQHF.

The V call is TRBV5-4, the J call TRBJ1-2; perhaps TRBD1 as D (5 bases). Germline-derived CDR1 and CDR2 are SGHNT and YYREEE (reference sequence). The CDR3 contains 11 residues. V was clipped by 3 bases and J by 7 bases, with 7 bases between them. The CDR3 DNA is TGTGCCAGCAGCTCCAGGGTTGGCTACACCTTC. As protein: CASSSRVGYTF.

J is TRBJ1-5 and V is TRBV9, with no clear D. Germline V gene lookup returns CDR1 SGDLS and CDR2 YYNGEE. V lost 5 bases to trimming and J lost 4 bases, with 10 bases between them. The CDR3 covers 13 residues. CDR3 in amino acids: CASSQDRNQPQHF. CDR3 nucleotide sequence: TGTGCCAGCAGTCAAGATCGGAATCAGCCCCAGCATTTT.

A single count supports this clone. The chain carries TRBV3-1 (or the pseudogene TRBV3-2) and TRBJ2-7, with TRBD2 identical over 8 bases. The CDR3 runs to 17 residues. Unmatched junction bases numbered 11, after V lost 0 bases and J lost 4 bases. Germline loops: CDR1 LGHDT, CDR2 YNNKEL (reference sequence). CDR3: CASSQEASGRVKYEQYF. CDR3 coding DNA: TGTGCCAGCAGCCAAGAGGCGAGCGGGAGAGTAAAGTACGAGCAGTACTTC.